Each of the 2 T cell receptor beta chains below was sequenced from the same sample in a study of blood T cell repertoires in COVID-19. The protocol was immunoSEQ multiplex PCR, while the TCRdb copy is restricted to in-frame clones and leaves out a portion. The sample lists about 230,000 clones, over 80% seen once, with around 25% in the top ten. Sequenced input: peripheral blood. These receptors were obtained from a middle-aged man with acute or convalescent COVID-19.

The chain has TRBV19 and TRBJ2-1; TRBD1 aligns across 10 bases. The trim removed 5 bases at V and 5 bases at J, leaving 9 bases unmatched. The CDR3 has 16 amino acids. Germline values: CDR1 LNHDA, CDR2 SQIVND (reference sequence). The chain's CDR3 is CASSLLSGQGNNEQFF. The DNA of the CDR3 is TGTGCCAGTAGTCTTCTTTCGGGACAGGGGAACAATGAGCAGTTCTTC.

The chain uses TRBV2 and TRBJ2-5; no clear D gene. Trimming stripped 8 bases from V and 9 bases from J, with 13 bases between. This CDR3 region has 11 residues. The germline V gene has CDR1 SNHLY and CDR2 FYNNEI. The CDR3 DNA reads as TGTGCCAGCTCTTCTCCCGAGGCCCAGTACTTC. As protein: CASSSPEAQYF. The variable domain in full, completed from reference TRBV2 and TRBJ2-5, reads EPEVTQTPSHQVTQMGQEVILRCVPISNHLYFYWYRQILGQKVEFLVSFYNNEISEKSEIFDDQFSVERPDGSNFTLKIRSTKLEDSAMYFCASSSPEAQYFGPGTRLLVL.